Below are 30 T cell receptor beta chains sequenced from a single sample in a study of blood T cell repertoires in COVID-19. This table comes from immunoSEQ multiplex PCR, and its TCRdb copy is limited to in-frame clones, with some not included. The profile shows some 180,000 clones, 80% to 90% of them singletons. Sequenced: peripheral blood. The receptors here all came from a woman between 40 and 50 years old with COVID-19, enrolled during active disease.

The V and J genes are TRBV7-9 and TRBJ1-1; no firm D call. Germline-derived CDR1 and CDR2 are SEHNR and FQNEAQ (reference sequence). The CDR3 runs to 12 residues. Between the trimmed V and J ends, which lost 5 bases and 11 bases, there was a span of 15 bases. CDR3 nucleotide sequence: TGTGCCAGCAGCGCGGGTGGGTCGGAGGCTTTCTTT. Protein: CASSAGGSEAFF.

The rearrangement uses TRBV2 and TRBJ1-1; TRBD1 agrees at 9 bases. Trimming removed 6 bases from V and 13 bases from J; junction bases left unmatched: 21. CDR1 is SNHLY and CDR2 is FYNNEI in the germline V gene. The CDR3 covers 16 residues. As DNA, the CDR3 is TGTGCCAGCAGGCCGGGACAGGGTAAACCCATGGACCAATTTTTCTTT. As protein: CASRPGQGKPMDQFFF.

The CDR3 reads CASSQEGRERGNEQFF. The CDR3 DNA is TGTGCCAGCAGCCAAGAAGGACGGGAGAGGGGCAATGAGCAGTTCTTC. The rearrangement joins TRBV4-2 to TRBJ2-1, with TRBD2 as a possible D gene (6 bases). V gave up 0 bases and J gave up 6 bases, with 15 bases separating them. Per germline, CDR1 LGHNA and CDR2 YNFKEQ. The CDR3 extends over 16 amino acids.

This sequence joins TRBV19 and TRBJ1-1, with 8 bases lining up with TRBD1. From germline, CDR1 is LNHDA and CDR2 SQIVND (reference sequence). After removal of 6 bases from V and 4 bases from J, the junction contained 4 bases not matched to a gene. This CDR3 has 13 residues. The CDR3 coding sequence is TGTGCCAGTAGGTTGGACAGGGCCACTGAAGCTTTCTTT. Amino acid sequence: CASRLDRATEAFF. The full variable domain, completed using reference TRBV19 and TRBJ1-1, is DGGITQSPKYLFRKEGQNVTLSCEQNLNHDAMYWYRQDPGQGLRLIYYSQIVNDFQKGDIAEGYSVSREKKESFPLTVTSAQKNPTAFYLCASRLDRATEAFFGQGTRLTVV.

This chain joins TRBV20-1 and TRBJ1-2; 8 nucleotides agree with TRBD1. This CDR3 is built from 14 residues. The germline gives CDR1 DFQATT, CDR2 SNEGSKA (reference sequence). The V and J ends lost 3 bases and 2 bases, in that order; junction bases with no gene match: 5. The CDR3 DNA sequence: TGCAGTGCTAGTGCAGGGGGCCTCAACTATGGCTACACCTTC. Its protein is CSASAGGLNYGYTF.

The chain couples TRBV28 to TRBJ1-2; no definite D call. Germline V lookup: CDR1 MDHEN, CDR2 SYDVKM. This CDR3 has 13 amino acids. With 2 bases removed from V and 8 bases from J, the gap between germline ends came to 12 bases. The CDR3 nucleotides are TGTGCCAGCAGTTTACTGGGAGGAGGGGGCTACACCTTC. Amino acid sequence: CASSLLGGGGYTF.

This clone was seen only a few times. The chain's CDR3 is CASSFSGGWGYTF. In DNA form, the CDR3 reads TGTGCCAGCAGTTTTAGTGGAGGGTGGGGCTACACCTTC. The V and J genes are TRBV12-3 or TRBV12-4 and TRBJ1-2; D not certain. V was cut by 3 bases and J by 8 bases, with 13 bases left in between. CDR3 length equals 13 residues.

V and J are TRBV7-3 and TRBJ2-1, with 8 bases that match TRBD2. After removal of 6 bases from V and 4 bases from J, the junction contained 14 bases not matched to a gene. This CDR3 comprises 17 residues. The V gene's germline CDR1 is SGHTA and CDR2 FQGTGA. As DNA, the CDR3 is TGTGCCAGCAGTTTCACTAGCGGCCAACGGGTATACAATGAGCAGTTCTTC. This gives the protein CASSFTSGQRVYNEQFF.

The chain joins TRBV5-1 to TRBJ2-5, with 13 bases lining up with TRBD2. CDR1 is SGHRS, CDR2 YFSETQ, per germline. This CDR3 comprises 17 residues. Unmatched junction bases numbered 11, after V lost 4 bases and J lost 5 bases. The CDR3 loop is CASSPFGLAGVRETQYF. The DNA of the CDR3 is TGCGCCAGCAGCCCGTTCGGACTAGCGGGGGTGAGGGAGACCCAGTACTTC. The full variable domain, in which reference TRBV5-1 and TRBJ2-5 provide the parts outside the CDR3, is KAGVTQTPRYLIKTRGQQVTLSCSPISGHRSVSWYQQTPGQGLQFLFEYFSETQRNKGNFPGRFSGRQFSNSRSEMNVSTLELGDSALYLCASSPFGLAGVRETQYFGPGTRLLVL.

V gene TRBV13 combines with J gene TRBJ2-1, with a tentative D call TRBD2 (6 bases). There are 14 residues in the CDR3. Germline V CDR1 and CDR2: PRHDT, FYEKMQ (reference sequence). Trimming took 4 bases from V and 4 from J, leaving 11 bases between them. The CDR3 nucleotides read TGTGCCAGCAGCTCCCCGGACTATTACAATGAGCAGTTCTTC. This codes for CASSSPDYYNEQFF.

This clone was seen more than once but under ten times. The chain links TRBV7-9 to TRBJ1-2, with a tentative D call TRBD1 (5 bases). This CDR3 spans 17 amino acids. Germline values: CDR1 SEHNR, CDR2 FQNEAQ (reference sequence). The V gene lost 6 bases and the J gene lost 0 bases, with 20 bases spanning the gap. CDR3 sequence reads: CASSLSGGEGANYGYTF. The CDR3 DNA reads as TGTGCCAGCAGTCTATCCGGAGGGGAGGGAGCTAACTATGGCTACACCTTC.

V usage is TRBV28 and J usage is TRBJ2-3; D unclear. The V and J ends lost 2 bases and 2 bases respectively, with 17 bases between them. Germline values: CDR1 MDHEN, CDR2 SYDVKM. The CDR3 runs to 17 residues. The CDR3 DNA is TGTGCCAGCAGTTTAGCGGAGCCTCCTTTGTACACAGATACGCAGTATTTT. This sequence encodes CASSLAEPPLYTDTQYF. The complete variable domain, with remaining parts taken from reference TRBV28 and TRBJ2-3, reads DVKVTQSSRYLVKRTGEKVFLECVQDMDHENMFWYRQDPGLGLRLIYFSYDVKMKEKGDIPEGYSVSREKKERFSLILESASTNQTSMYLCASSLAEPPLYTDTQYFGPGTRLTVL.

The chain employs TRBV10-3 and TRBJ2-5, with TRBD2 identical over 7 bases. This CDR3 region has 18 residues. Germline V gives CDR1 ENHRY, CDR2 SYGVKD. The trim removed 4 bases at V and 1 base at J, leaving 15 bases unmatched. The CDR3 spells CAISGVGLTGQSQETQYF. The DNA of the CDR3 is TGTGCCATCAGTGGGGTGGGACTAACGGGGCAGTCCCAAGAGACCCAGTACTTC.

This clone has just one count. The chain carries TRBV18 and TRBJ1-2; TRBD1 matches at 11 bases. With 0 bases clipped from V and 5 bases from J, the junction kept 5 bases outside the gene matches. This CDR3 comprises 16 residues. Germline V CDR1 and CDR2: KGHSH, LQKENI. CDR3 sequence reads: CASSPPGTGGLYGYTF. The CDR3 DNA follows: TGTGCCAGCTCACCACCGGGGACAGGGGGTTTATATGGCTACACCTTC.

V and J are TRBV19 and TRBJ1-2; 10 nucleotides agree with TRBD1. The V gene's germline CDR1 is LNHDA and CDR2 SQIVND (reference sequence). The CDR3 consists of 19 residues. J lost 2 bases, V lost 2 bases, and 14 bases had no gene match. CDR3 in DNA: TGTGCCAGTAGTATAAGCCCTCTTCGACAGGGGGCTAAGAACTATGGCTACACCTTC. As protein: CASSISPLRQGAKNYGYTF.

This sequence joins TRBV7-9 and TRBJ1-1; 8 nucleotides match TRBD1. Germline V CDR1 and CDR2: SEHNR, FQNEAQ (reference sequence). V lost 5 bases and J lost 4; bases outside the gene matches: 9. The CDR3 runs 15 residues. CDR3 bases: TGTGCCAGCAGCCAAAATCCGGACAGGGTCACTGAAGCTTTCTTT. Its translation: CASSQNPDRVTEAFF. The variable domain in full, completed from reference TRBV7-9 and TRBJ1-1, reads DTGVSQNPRHKITKRGQNVTFRCDPISEHNRLYWYRQTLGQGPEFLTYFQNEAQLEKSRLLSDRFSAERPKGSFSTLEIQRTEQGDSAMYLCASSQNPDRVTEAFFGQGTRLTVV.

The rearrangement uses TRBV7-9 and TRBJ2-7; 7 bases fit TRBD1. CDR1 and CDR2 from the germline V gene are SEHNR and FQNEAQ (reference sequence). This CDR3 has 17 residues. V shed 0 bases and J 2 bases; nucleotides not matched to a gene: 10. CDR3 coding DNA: TGTGCCAGCAGCTTAGCGGGCAGGGGGTTGCCCACCTACGAGCAGTACTTC. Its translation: CASSLAGRGLPTYEQYF.

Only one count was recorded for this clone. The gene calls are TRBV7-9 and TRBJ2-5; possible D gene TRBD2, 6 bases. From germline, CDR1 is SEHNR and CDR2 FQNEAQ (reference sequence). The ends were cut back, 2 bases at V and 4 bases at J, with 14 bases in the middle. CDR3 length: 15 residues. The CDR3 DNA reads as TGTGCCAGCAGCTTATCGCGGGGTCTGAGAGAGACCCAGTACTTC. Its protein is CASSLSRGLRETQYF. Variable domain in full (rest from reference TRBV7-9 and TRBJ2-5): DTGVSQNPRHKITKRGQNVTFRCDPISEHNRLYWYRQTLGQGPEFLTYFQNEAQLEKSRLLSDRFSAERPKGSFSTLEIQRTEQGDSAMYLCASSLSRGLRETQYFGPGTRLLVL.

The CDR3 sequence is CASSPSPSGIYEQYF. The CDR3 region has the DNA TGTGCCAGCAGCCCCTCCCCTAGCGGGATCTACGAGCAGTACTTC. This chain uses TRBV7-8 with TRBJ2-7, with 9 bases identical to TRBD2. V shed 5 bases and J 3 bases; nucleotides not matched to a gene: 8. CDR1 SGHVS and CDR2 FQNEAQ come from the germline V gene. This CDR3 has 15 residues.

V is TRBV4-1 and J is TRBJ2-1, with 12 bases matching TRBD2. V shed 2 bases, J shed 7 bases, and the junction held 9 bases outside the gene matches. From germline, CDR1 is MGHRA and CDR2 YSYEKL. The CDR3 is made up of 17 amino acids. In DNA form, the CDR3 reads TGCGCCAGCAGCCAACCCAGGACTAGCGGGAATGTAAATGAGCAGTTCTTC. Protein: CASSQPRTSGNVNEQFF.

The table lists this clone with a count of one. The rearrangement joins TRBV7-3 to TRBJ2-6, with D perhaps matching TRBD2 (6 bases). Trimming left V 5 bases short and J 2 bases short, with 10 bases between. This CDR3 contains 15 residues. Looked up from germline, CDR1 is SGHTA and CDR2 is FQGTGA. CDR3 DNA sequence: TGTGCCAGCAGCAAGGGACTCCCTGGGGCCAACGTCCTGACTTTC. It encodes CASSKGLPGANVLTF.

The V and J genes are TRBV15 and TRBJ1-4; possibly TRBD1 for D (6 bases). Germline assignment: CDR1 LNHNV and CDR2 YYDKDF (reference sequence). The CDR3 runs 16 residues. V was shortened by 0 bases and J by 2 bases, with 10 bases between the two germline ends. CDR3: CATSRDLRGTNEKLFF. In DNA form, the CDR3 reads TGTGCCACCAGCAGAGATCTCAGGGGCACTAATGAAAAACTGTTTTTT.

CDR3 amino acids: CASSYDNRQANEQFF. The CDR3 nucleotides read TGTGCCAGCAGTTACGACAACCGCCAGGCCAATGAGCAGTTCTTC. The chain has TRBV6-5 and TRBJ2-1; D not resolved. Germline V gene data show CDR1 as MNHEY and CDR2 as SVGAGI. This CDR3 is built from 15 residues. Trimming shortened V by 2 bases and J by 6 bases, and 14 bases separated the two germline ends.

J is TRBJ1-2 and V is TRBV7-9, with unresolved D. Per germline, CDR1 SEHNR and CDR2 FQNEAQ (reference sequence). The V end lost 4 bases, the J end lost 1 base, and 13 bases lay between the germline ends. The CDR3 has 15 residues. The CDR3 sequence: CASSSRSELNYGYTF. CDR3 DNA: TGTGCCAGCAGCTCTAGGTCCGAACTTAACTATGGCTACACCTTC.

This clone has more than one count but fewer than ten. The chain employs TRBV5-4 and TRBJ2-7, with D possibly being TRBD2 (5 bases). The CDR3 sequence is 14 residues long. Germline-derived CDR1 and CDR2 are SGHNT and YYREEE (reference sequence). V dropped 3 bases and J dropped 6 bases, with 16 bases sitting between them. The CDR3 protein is CASSYMTGISEQYF. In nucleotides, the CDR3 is TGTGCCAGCAGCTACATGACGGGGATAAGCGAGCAGTACTTC.

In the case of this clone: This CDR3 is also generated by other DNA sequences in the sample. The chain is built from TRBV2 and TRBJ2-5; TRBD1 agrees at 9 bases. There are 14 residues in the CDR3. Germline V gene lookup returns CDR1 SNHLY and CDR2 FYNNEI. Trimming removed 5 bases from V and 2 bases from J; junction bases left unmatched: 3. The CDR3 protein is CASSPDRGQETQYF. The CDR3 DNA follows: TGTGCCAGCAGTCCGGACAGGGGTCAAGAGACCCAGTACTTC.

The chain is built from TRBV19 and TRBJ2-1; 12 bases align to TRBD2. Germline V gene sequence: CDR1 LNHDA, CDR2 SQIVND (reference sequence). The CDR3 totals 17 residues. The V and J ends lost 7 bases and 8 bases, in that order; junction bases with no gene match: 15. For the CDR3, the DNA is TGTGCCAGTAAAGTCGCTAGCGGGAGGGCCAATCGGGATGAGCAGTTCTTC. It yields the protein CASKVASGRANRDEQFF.

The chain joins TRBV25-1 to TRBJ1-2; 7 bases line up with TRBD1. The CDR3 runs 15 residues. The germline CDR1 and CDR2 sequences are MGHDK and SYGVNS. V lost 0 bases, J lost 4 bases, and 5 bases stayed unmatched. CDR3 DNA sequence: TGTGCCAGCAGTGAATACCGGGGACAGAGCTATGGCTACACCTTC. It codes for CASSEYRGQSYGYTF.

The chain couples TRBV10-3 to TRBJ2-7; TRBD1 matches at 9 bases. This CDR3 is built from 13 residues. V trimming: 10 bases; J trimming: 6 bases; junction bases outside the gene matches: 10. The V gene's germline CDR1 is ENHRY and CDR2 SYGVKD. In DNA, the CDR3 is TGTGCCACCTCGGGACAGGGAGGTCTCGAGCAGTACGTC. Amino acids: CATSGQGGLEQYV.

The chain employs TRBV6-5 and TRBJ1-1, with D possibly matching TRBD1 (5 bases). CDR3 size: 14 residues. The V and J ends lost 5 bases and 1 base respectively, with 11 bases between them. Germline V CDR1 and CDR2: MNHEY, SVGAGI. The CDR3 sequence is CASSLGLGNTEAFF. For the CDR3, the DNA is TGTGCCAGCAGTCTGGGACTAGGGAACACTGAAGCTTTCTTT.